This TCR beta chain was documented in a study of blood T cell repertoires in COVID-19. Study background: Collection of acute and convalescent COVID-19 samples took place in the United States, Italy and Spain. PBMCs, B-cell-depleted T cells, or T cells provided the cDNA or gDNA that made up the material.

This clone has a single count. The CDR3 contains 16 residues. The V gene's germline CDR1 is MGHRA and CDR2 YSYEKL. The ends were cut back, 1 base at V and 8 bases at J, with 20 bases in the middle. Authors' processing steps: Researchers report that nucleated cell counts were estimated from reference gene primer amplification. Repertoires were generated with immunoSEQ multiplex PCR, while TCRdb's copy carries only in-frame clones and drops some. V and J calls and clone size come straight from that table; D and trimming were deduced from the DNA. Among about 100,000 clones listed, roughly 85% were seen once.

Sequenced input: peripheral blood. The TCR sequence derives from a man in his fifties with active COVID-19. The rearrangement uses TRBV4-1 and TRBJ1-2; tentatively, D is TRBD1 (5 bases). CDR3 residues: CASSQVPTALWEGYTF. Here the CDR3 DNA reads TGCGCCAGCAGCCAAGTACCGACAGCCCTATGGGAAGGCTACACCTTC.